These 5 T cell receptor beta chains were sequenced from one sample in a study of regulatory T cells in long-lasting Graves disease. Time point described: persistent/refractory GD, antithyroid drugs over 5 years with positive TRAb. The authors made the TCR library using RNA they extracted from PBMCs. Arm-PCR of CDR3 regions with iRepertoire HTBI primers generated TCR beta libraries. TCRdb called the multiplex PCR reads again in MiXCR, with one record for every CDR3 protein. There are hundreds of thousands of distinct CDR3 sequences in the sample; about a fifth occur only once, and roughly 8% lies in the top ten. Sequences were derived from peripheral blood mononuclear cells (PBMCs), sampled when the disease was refractory, from a patient treated with antithyroid drugs. The origin of the receptors is a female donor with Graves disease.

There are many counts of this clonotype. V gene TRBV7-2 combines with J gene TRBJ1-4; D is unresolved. In germline, CDR1 is SGHTA, CDR2 FQGNSA. The V end was cut by 5 bases, the J end by 0 bases, with 10 bases between. This CDR3 region has 15 residues. The CDR3 DNA sequence: TGTGCCAGCAGCCCTTGGCAGGCAACTAATGAAAAACTGTTTTTT. This translates into CASSPWQATNEKLFF. Looking up the rest from reference TRBV7-2 and TRBJ1-4 gives the full variable domain: GAGVSQSPSNKVTEKGKDVELRCDPISGHTALYWYRQSLGQGLEFLIYFQGNSAPDKSGLPSDRFSAERTGGSVSTLTIQRTQQEDSAVYLCASSPWQATNEKLFFGSGTQLSVL.

A word on this clonotype: A much larger clone lies one base from this, so it may be a read error. The CDR3 ends on some other residue instead of the conserved phenylalanine or tryptophan, so this is likely a read error. The rearrangement joins TRBV7-2 to TRBJ1-2; the match to TRBD1 covers 8 bases. Trimming took 5 bases from V and 3 from J; bases not matched to a gene: 5. CDR3 size: 14 residues. From germline, CDR1 is SGHTA and CDR2 FQGNSA. In nucleotides, the CDR3 is TGTGCCAGCAGCCCCCCGACAGGGGACTATGGCTACACCTTA. Protein product: CASSPPTGDYGYTL.

This sequence joins TRBV19 and TRBJ2-7; 8 bases map to TRBD2. The germline V gene encodes CDR1 LNHDA and CDR2 SQIVND (reference sequence). The V segment lost 4 bases and the J segment 3 bases; nucleotides outside the gene matches: 5. This CDR3 is 14 amino acids long. As DNA, the CDR3 is TGTGCCAGTAGTAACACCGGGACTAGCTACGAGCAGTACTTC. Encoded protein: CASSNTGTSYEQYF.

In this sample, this clonotype turned up a few times. The CDR3: CASSHYPNTGELFF. CDR3 coding DNA: TGTGCCAGCAGCCACTACCCGAACACCGGGGAGCTGTTTTTT. V and J are TRBV7-3 and TRBJ2-2, with D unresolved. Per the germline V gene, CDR1 is SGHTA and CDR2 is FQGTGA. The CDR3 covers 14 residues. V lost 5 bases and J lost 0, with 7 bases in between.

The genes are TRBV20-1 and TRBJ2-3; D not certain. V was trimmed by 0 bases and J by 9 bases, leaving 16 bases between them. CDR3 length equals 14 residues. Germline V lookup: CDR1 DFQATT, CDR2 SNEGSKA (reference sequence). CDR3 nucleotide sequence: TGCAGTGCTAGAGATCATAAAGGGAAAGACACGCAGTATTTT. Protein product: CSARDHKGKDTQYF.